These 9 T cell receptor beta chains were sequenced from one sample in a study of metastatic and nonmetastatic thyroid tumors. Through MiXCR, TCRdb re-clonotyped the PCR reads. The table lists some 20,000 clones, over 15% of them singletons. Thyroid surgery took place with no prior treatment in any patient. Sequences were obtained from blood. All receptors derive from a male donor with papillary thyroid cancer or a benign thyroid nodule (not recorded which). Some clones in this sample may be carry-over from other donors' samples.

The table lists this clone with many counts. CDR3 bases: TGCAGTGCTCCTGACTACAGGGGAGGGGAGACCCAGTACTTC. Its translation is CSAPDYRGGETQYF. The chain has TRBV20-1 and TRBJ2-5; D assignment may be TRBD1 or TRBD2 (7 bases each). The CDR3 spans 14 residues. Trimming left V 5 bases short and J 5 bases short, with 18 bases between. CDR1 and CDR2 from the germline V gene are DFQATT and SNEGSKA (reference sequence).

This clone has only one observation. The chain uses TRBV6-2 or TRBV6-3 and TRBJ2-1; 7 bases are a match to TRBD2. The CDR3 loop spans 20 amino acids. Germline trimming cut 1 base from V and 8 bases from J; bases unmatched to any gene: 23. CDR1 is MNHEY and CDR2 is SVGEGT in the germline V gene. This CDR3 reads CASSYLGGLVGGPQIDEQFF. The CDR3 nucleotides read TGTGCCAGCAGTTACTTAGGTGGGCTAGTGGGAGGGCCTCAAATCGATGAGCAGTTCTTC.

This clone was seen at least ten times. The chain couples TRBV2 to TRBJ1-6, with D perhaps TRBD1 (5 bases). Trimming removed 6 bases at V and 7 bases at J, with 13 bases between. The germline CDR1 and CDR2 sequences are SNHLY and FYNNEI. This CDR3 comprises 14 residues. The CDR3 here is CASSQTATNSPLHF. The CDR3 nucleotides read TGTGCCAGCAGCCAGACAGCAACGAATTCACCCCTCCACTTT.

This clone was counted ten times or more. A much more abundant neighbour one base away suggests this may be a read error. This chain links TRBV15 with TRBJ2-1, with 8 bases fitting TRBD2. CDR3 size: 16 residues. Trimming at V came to 0 bases and at J to 9 bases, leaving 10 bases not matched to a gene. CDR1 and CDR2 (germline): LNHNV, YYDKDF (reference sequence). CDR3 amino acids: CATSRDAGRAGTEQFF. The CDR3, as DNA: TGTGCCACCAGCAGAGATGCCGGGAGGGCAGGGACTGAGCAGTTCTTC.

This clone was seen ten or more times. The V gene is TRBV27, the J gene TRBJ1-5; 11 bases match TRBD1. Germline lookup yields CDR1 MNHEY and CDR2 SMNVEV (reference sequence). V was clipped by 6 bases and J by 6 bases; unmatched bases: 10. The CDR3 runs to 16 residues. CDR3 coding DNA: TGTGCCAGCAGAGCAATCGGGACAGGGGGATTTCAGCCCCAGCATTTT. Its protein product is CASRAIGTGGFQPQHF.

This clone was seen many times. The chain combines TRBV6-6 with TRBJ2-2, with 10 bases identical to TRBD1. V gave up 2 bases and J gave up 4 bases; unmatched junction bases: 1. CDR3 size: 15 residues. Germline lookup yields CDR1 MNHNY and CDR2 SVGAGI (reference sequence). The CDR3 loop reads CASSYGQGVTGELFF. The DNA for the CDR3 is TGTGCCAGCAGTTACGGACAGGGGGTCACCGGGGAGCTGTTTTTT.

This clone is deemed medium-sized. The rearrangement uses TRBV5-1 and TRBJ2-7; the match to TRBD2 covers 7 bases. Losses at the gene ends were 1 base for V and 0 bases for J; bases not matched to a gene: 4. The CDR3 totals 15 residues. CDR1 is SGHRS and CDR2 is YFSETQ in the germline V gene. CDR3 bases: TGCGCCAGCAGCTTGATTGGCGGGAGCTCCTACGAGCAGTACTTC. It encodes CASSLIGGSSYEQYF.

Points on this clone: This clone may be a read error of a much larger clone one base away. The chain links TRBV19 to TRBJ2-3, with TRBD2 matching 10 bases. The CDR3 has 15 amino acids. Germline-derived CDR1 and CDR2 are LNHDA and SQIVND (reference sequence). V shed 7 bases and J 5 bases; nucleotides not matched to a gene: 9. CDR3 protein: CASIPGTSAIDTQYF. CDR3 sequence (DNA): TGTGCCAGTATTCCGGGGACTAGCGCCATAGATACGCAGTATTTT.

The table lists this clone with many counts. The rearrangement joins TRBV27 to TRBJ2-3; TRBD2 matches at 9 bases. The junction had 5 bases not matched to a gene; V was cut back by 2 bases and J by 2 bases. The germline V gene encodes CDR1 MNHEY and CDR2 SMNVEV (reference sequence). The CDR3 totals 16 residues. CDR3 in amino acids: CASSLVSGRSTDTQYF. CDR3 nucleotides: TGTGCCAGCAGTTTAGTCAGCGGGAGGTCCACAGATACGCAGTATTTT.